These T cell receptor beta chains were read from a single sample in a study of shared clonotypes between healthy human individuals. Method: immunoSEQ multiplex PCR; TCRdb's copy keeps in-frame clones and lacks some. The sample has approximately 1,000,000 clones; roughly 80% are singletons. The material sequenced was memory CD4+ T cells from PBMCs. The receptors here all came from a man aged 18-30 years in good health. Some clones in this sample may be carry-over from other donors' samples. Each CDR3 is given with its conserved first and last residue. The order of the fields is J gene, clone size, V gene, D gene, CDR3 DNA, CDR3 protein. D genes are given only for firm matches. Some rows mark clone size as missing; the rest say once, few, many or name a class of expanded clone.

>TRBJ1-2|.|TRBV6-5|TRBD1
TGTGCCAGCAGTTACCGGGACAGGGGGTACTATGGCTACACCTTC
CASSYRDRGYYGYTF
>TRBJ2-1|.|TRBV7-2|.
TGTGCCAGCAGCTTAGGAGAATACAATGAGCAGTTCTTC
CASSLGEYNEQFF
>TRBJ1-5|once|TRBV28|.
TGTGCCAGCAGTCCGCCGGGACATAAAAGCAATCAGCCCCAGCATTTT
CASSPPGHKSNQPQHF
>TRBJ2-7|.|TRBV6-5|TRBD1
TGTGCCAGCAGCTACAGGGGAAGTCAGCAGTACTTC
CASSYRGSQQYF
>TRBJ2-7|many|TRBV5-1|.
TGCGCCAGCAGCTTGGAAACCTACGAGCAGTACTTC
CASSLETYEQYF
>TRBJ2-7|.|TRBV20-1|.
TGCAGTGCTGGGGTTTCCTACGAGCAGTACTTC
CSAGVSYEQYF
>TRBJ1-2|few|TRBV19|TRBD1
TGTGCCAGTAGTTTGACAGGGAGGAGCTACACCTTC
CASSLTGRSYTF
>TRBJ2-3|.|TRBV7-3|.
TGTGCCAGCAGCTTCGAGACAGCCCCAGATACGCAGTATTTT
CASSFETAPDTQYF
>TRBJ2-4|.|TRBV27|TRBD2
TGTGCCAGCAGTTTGGTGCGGGGGAACATTCAGTACTTC
CASSLVRGNIQYF
>TRBJ2-5|.|TRBV5-1|TRBD2
TGCGCCAGCAGCTGGGGACTAGCGGGAGCTGGCGAGACCCAGTACTTC
CASSWGLAGAGETQYF
>TRBJ1-4|.|TRBV27|.
TGTGCCAGCAGGTCTTTCGGACGTTTTAATGAAAAACTGTTTTTT
CASRSFGRFNEKLFF
>TRBJ2-3|.|TRBV11-1|TRBD2
TGTGCCAGCAGCCTGACTAGCGGGAGTTTTACAGATACGCAGTATTTT
CASSLTSGSFTDTQYF
>TRBJ1-1|.|TRBV10-3|.
TGTGCCATCAGTGTGGGGGACACTGAAGCTTTCTTT
CAISVGDTEAFF
>TRBJ2-7|.|TRBV27|.
TGTGCCAGCAGTTTACGGAAAGTGGACCCGGAGGAGCAGTACTTC
CASSLRKVDPEEQYF
>TRBJ2-3|.|TRBV29-1|.
TGCAGCGGCCGGAGTTGGGTCCCAGATACGCAGTATTTT
CSGRSWVPDTQYF
>TRBJ1-5|.|TRBV10-3|TRBD1
TGTGCCATCAGTCCGGGACAGCCTGATCAGCCCCAGCATTTT
CAISPGQPDQPQHF
>TRBJ2-7|.|TRBV27|.
TGTGCCAGCAGAAATTTCTTGACAGCTTCCTACGAGCAGTACTTC
CASRNFLTASYEQYF
>TRBJ2-6|.|TRBV19|TRBD1
TGTGCCAGTAGTCCCGGGACAGGCCCATCTGGGGCCAACGTCCTGACTTTC
CASSPGTGPSGANVLTF
>TRBJ2-3|.|TRBV5-1|TRBD2
TGCGCCAGCAGCTTGGGAACTAGCGGGAGTTTCGAGGCGACAGATACGCAGTATTTT
CASSLGTSGSFEATDTQYF
>TRBJ2-2|many|TRBV27|.
TGTGCCAGCAGTTTACCGGACAACACCGGGGAGCTGTTTTTT
CASSLPDNTGELFF
>TRBJ2-1|.|TRBV5-4|TRBD2
TGTGCCAGCAGACTCTCCGGGACTAGCGGGAGGGGTGAGCAGTTCTTC
CASRLSGTSGRGEQFF
>TRBJ2-3|.|TRBV4-1|.
TGCGCCAGCAGCCTGGGGGACCCCGCAGATACGCAGTATTTT
CASSLGDPADTQYF
>TRBJ1-2|.|TRBV11-1|TRBD1
TGTGCCAGCAGGGCGGCAGGGGGCGCGGACTACACCTTC
CASRAAGGADYTF
>TRBJ2-5|many|TRBV15|.
TGTGCCACCAGCAGAGATATTCAGCCAGAGACCCAGTACTTC
CATSRDIQPETQYF
>TRBJ2-6|.|TRBV10-3|.
TGTGCCATCAGGACAGTCGGGGCCAACGTCCTGACTTTC
CAIRTVGANVLTF
>TRBJ2-3|.|TRBV29-1|.
TGCAGCGTTGCAGGGGCGCGGGATACGCAGTATTTT
CSVAGARDTQYF
>TRBJ2-7|.|TRBV10-1|TRBD2
TGCGCCAGCAGTGACCCAGCGGGAGATGGGGAGCAGTACTTC
CASSDPAGDGEQYF
>TRBJ2-7|.|TRBV19|.
TGTGCCAGTAGTATAACGGGGTCCCCCTACGAGCAGTACTTC
CASSITGSPYEQYF
>TRBJ1-2|once|TRBV28|.
TGTGCCAGCAGTCCCCTCGGCAGGCTCTATGGCTACACCTTC
CASSPLGRLYGYTF
>TRBJ1-1|.|TRBV7-2|.
TGTGCCAGCAGCCCGGGGCGATCCACTGAAGCTTTCTTT
CASSPGRSTEAFF
>TRBJ1-5|many|TRBV19|TRBD1
TGTGCCAGTAGTACATACAGGGGGCCCCAGCATTTT
CASSTYRGPQHF
>TRBJ1-2|.|TRBV30|.
TGTGCCTGGACCCCTAAGTCCGGGGATGGCTACACCTTC
CAWTPKSGDGYTF
>TRBJ1-2|.|TRBV6-4|.
TGTGCCAGCAGTGGGTCAGAGGGCTATGGCTACACCTTC
CASSGSEGYGYTF
>TRBJ2-5|.|TRBV7-2|.
TGTGCCAGCAGCTTAGGGGGCAGGGTTGGAGAGACCCAGTACTTC
CASSLGGRVGETQYF
>TRBJ1-2|.|TRBV5-1|.
TGCGCCAGCAGCATAAGCCTACGTGGTGGCTATGGCTACACCTTT
CASSISLRGGYGYTF
>TRBJ2-7|.|TRBV28|.
TGTGCCGACCACCCGGGATGCGAGCAGTACTTC
CADHPGCEQYF
>TRBJ2-7|.|TRBV7-6|TRBD2
TGTGCCAGCAGCCACGCCCCTAGCGGGACAAAATACGAGCAGTACTTC
CASSHAPSGTKYEQYF
>TRBJ2-3|.|TRBV7-2|.
TGTGCCAGCAGCTTAGCGTTCGGGGATACGCAGTATTTT
CASSLAFGDTQYF
>TRBJ2-7|.|TRBV5-8|.
TGTGCCAGCAGCCCAGGCCTACAGATCTACGAGCAGTACTTC
CASSPGLQIYEQYF
>TRBJ1-4|.|TRBV9|.
TGTGCCAGCAGCGTAGGGGCTGGGGGGACTACTAATGAAAAACTGTTTTTT
CASSVGAGGTTNEKLFF
>TRBJ2-5|.|TRBV10-1|TRBD2
TGCGCCAGCAGTGAGTCGGGACTAGCGGAGATGGAGACCCAGTACTTC
CASSESGLAEMETQYF
>TRBJ1-3|.|TRBV10-3|TRBD1
TGTGCCACCAAGGGGACAGACTCTGGAAACACCATATATTTT
CATKGTDSGNTIYF
>TRBJ2-7|.|TRBV18|TRBD2
TGTGCCAGCTCACAGCGGCTAGCGGGAGTTGTGGGCGAGCAGTACTTC
CASSQRLAGVVGEQYF
>TRBJ1-2|.|TRBV7-6|TRBD1
TGTGCCAGCAGCTTAGGGACAGGGTCCTATGGCTACACCTTC
CASSLGTGSYGYTF
>TRBJ2-5|once|TRBV14|.
TGTGCCAGCAGCCACGAGGCGGAAGAGACCCAGTACTTC
CASSHEAEETQYF
>TRBJ2-3|.|TRBV5-1|.
TGCGCCAGCAGCTTTACGGGAGCGGGAGATACGCAGTATTTT
CASSFTGAGDTQYF
>TRBJ2-2|.|TRBV7-9|.
TGTGCCACCCCCCGGAGGGCCGGGGGCGCGGACGGGGAGCTGTTTTTT
CATPRRAGGADGELFF
>TRBJ2-7|once|TRBV18|TRBD1
TGTGCCAGCTCACCGGGACAGGCATCCTACGAGCAGTACTTC
CASSPGQASYEQYF
>TRBJ1-1|.|TRBV7-2|.
TGTGCCAGCAGCTCGGGGCGTTCGAACACTGAAGCTTTCTTT
CASSSGRSNTEAFF
>TRBJ1-1|.|TRBV27|.
TGTGCCAGCAGTTTAGAGAGGGTGAACACTGAAGCTTTCTTT
CASSLERVNTEAFF